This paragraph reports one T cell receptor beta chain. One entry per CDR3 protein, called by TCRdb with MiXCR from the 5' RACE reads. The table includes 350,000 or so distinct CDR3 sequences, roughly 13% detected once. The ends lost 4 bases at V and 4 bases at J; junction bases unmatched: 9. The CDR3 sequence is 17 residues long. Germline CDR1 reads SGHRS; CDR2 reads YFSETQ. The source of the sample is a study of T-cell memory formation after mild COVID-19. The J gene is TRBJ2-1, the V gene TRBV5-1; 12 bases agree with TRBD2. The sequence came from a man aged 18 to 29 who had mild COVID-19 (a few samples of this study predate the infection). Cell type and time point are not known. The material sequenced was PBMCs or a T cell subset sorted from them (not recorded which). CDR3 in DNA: TGCGCCAGCAGCCAACTAGCGGGGGGCCTCCCGTACAATGAGCAGTTCTTC. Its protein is CASSQLAGGLPYNEQFF.